This T cell receptor beta chain was sequenced in a study of shared clonotypes between healthy human individuals. The data were produced by immunoSEQ multiplex PCR, yet TCRdb's version contains in-frame clones alone and is incomplete. The sample has about 2.5 million clones; about 90% are singletons. Germline CDR1 reads SGHRS; CDR2 reads YFSETQ. The V end was cut by 0 bases, the J end by 7 bases, with 5 bases between. The CDR3 has 11 residues. A word on this clone: Different DNA sequences within this sample yield the same CDR3.

The sequence derives from a man between 18 and 29 years old in good health. Some clones in this sample may be carry-over from other donors' samples. The source material was naive CD4+ T cells from PBMCs. Subset here: CD45RA+ positively selected. V and J are TRBV5-1 and TRBJ2-7; D ambiguous. CDR3 DNA sequence: TGCGCCAGCAGCTTGGAGAGTGAGCAGTACTTC. This gives the protein CASSLESEQYF.